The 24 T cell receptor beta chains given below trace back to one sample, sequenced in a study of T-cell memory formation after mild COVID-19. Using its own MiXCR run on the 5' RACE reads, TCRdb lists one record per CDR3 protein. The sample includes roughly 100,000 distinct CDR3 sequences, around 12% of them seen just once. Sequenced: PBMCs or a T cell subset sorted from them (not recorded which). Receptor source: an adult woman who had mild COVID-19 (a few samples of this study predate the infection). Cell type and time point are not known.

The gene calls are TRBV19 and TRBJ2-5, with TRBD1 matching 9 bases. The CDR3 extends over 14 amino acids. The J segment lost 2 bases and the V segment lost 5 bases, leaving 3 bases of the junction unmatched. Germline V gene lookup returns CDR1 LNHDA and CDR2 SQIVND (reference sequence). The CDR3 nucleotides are TGTGCCAGTAGTTTGACAGGGGGTCAAGAGACCCAGTACTTC. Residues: CASSLTGGQETQYF.

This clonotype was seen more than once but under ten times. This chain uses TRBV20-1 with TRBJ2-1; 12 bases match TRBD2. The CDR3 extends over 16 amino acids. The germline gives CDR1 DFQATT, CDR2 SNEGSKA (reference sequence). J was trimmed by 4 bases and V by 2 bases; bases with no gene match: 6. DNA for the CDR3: TGCAGTGCTAGACCCCGGACTAGCGGGAAATACAATGAGCAGTTCTTC. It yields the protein CSARPRTSGKYNEQFF.

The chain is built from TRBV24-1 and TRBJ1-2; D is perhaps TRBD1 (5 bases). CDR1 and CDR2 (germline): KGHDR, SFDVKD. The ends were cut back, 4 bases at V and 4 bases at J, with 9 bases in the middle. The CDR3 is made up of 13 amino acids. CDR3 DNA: TGTGCCACCAGTGAAACTGACAGCTATGGCTACACCTTC. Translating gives CATSETDSYGYTF.

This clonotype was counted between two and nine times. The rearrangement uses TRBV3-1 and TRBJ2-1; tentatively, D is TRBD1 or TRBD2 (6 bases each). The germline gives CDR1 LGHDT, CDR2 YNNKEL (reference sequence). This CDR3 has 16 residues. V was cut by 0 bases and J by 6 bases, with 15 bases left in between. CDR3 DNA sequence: TGTGCCAGCAGCCAAGATCGAGGGGGGCTTATCAATGAGCAGTTCTTC. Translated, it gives CASSQDRGGLINEQFF.

This chain's CDR3 is CASSSSGVRYSYEQYF. The CDR3 region has the DNA TGTGCCAGCAGCTCTAGCGGAGTCCGATACTCCTACGAGCAGTACTTC. This rearrangement joins TRBV7-9 to TRBJ2-7, with TRBD2 matching over 7 bases. The CDR3 contains 16 residues. CDR1 SEHNR and CDR2 FQNEAQ come from the germline V gene (reference sequence). The J segment lost 0 bases and the V segment lost 4 bases, leaving 9 bases of the junction unmatched.

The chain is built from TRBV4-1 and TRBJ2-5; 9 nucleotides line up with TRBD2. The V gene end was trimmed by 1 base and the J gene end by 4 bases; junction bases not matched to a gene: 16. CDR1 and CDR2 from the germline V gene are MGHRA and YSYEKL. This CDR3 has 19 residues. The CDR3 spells CASSQAIGGGALGGETQYF. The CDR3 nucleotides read TGCGCCAGCAGCCAAGCCATCGGCGGGGGGGCACTAGGGGGAGAGACCCAGTACTTC.

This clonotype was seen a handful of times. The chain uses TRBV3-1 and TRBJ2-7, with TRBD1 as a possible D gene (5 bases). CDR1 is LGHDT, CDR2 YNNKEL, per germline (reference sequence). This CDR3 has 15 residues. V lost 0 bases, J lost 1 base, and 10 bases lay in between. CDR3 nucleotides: TGTGCCAGCAGCCAAGAGAGCAGGGTGTCCTACGAGCAGTACTTC. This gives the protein CASSQESRVSYEQYF.

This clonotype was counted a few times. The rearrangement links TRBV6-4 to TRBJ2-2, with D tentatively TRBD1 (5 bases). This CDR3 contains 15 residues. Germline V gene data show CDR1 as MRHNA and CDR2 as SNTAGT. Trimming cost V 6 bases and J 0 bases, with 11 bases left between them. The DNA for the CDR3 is TGTGCCAGCAGCCCCCAAGGGGCGAACACCGGGGAGCTGTTTTTT. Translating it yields CASSPQGANTGELFF.

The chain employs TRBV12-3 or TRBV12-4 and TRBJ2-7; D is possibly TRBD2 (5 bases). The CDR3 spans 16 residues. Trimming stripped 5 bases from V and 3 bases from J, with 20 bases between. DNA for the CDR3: TGTGCCAGCAGTCCCCCCTCCTTCGGGGTTTACTACGAGCAGTACTTC. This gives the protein CASSPPSFGVYYEQYF.

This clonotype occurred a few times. As DNA, the CDR3 is TGTGCCAGCAGCAAAGGGGAGCAGTTCTTC. The encoded protein is CASSKGEQFF. This sequence joins TRBV7-2 and TRBJ2-1; D gene ambiguous. Germline V gene sequence: CDR1 SGHTA, CDR2 FQGNSA. V was pared by 5 bases and J by 10 bases, with 6 bases between. The CDR3 has 10 residues.

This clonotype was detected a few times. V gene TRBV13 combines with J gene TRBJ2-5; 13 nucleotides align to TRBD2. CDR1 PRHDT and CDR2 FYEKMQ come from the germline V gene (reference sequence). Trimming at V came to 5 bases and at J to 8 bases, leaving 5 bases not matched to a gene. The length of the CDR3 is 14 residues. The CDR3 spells CASSPWTSGGTQYF. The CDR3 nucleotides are TGTGCCAGCAGCCCCTGGACTAGCGGGGGAACCCAGTACTTC.

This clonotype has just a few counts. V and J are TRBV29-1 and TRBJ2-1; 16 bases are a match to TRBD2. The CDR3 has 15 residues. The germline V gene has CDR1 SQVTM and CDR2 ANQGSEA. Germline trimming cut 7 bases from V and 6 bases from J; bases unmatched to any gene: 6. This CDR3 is CSGGLAGGYGNEQFF. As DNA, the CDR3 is TGCAGCGGGGGACTAGCGGGAGGGTATGGCAATGAGCAGTTCTTC.

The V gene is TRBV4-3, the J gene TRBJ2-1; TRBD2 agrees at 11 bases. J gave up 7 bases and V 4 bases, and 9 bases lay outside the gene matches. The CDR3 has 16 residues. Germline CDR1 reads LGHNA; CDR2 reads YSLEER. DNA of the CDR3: TGCGCCAGCAGCCTTTTAGCGGGAGGGCCCGGGAATGAGCAGTTCTTC. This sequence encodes CASSLLAGGPGNEQFF.

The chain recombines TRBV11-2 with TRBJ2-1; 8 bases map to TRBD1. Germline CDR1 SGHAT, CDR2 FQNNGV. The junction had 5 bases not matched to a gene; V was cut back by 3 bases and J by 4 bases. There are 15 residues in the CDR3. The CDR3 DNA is TGTGCCAGCAGCTTCAACCGGGACAGGTACAATGAGCAGTTCTTC. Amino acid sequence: CASSFNRDRYNEQFF.

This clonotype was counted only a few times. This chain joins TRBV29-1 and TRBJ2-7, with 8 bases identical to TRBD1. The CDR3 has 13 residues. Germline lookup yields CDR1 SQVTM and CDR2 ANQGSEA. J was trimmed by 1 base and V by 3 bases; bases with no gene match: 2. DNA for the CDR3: TGCAGCGTTGAGCGGGACAGGTCCTACGAGCAGTACTTC. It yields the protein CSVERDRSYEQYF.

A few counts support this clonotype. CDR3 region: CASSYSTGRYGYTF. The CDR3 bases are TGTGCCAGCAGTTACTCCACAGGTCGCTATGGCTACACCTTC. V gene TRBV6-5 combines with J gene TRBJ1-2, with a weak D call TRBD1 (5 bases). The CDR3 has 14 residues. V was pared by 0 bases and J by 4 bases, with 9 bases between. Germline assignment: CDR1 MNHEY and CDR2 SVGAGI.

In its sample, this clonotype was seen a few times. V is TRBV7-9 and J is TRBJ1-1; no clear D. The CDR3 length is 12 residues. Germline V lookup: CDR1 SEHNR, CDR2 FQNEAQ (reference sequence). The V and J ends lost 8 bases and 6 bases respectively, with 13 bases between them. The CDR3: CASLPRGAEAFF. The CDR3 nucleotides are TGTGCCAGCTTACCACGTGGGGCTGAAGCTTTCTTT.

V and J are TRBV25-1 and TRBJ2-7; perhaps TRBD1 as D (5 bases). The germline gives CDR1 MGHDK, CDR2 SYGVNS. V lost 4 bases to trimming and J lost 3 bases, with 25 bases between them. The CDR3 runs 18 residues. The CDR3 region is CASSGKQALSAANYEQYF. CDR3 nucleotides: TGTGCCAGCAGTGGAAAACAGGCCCTATCCGCCGCCAACTACGAGCAGTACTTC.

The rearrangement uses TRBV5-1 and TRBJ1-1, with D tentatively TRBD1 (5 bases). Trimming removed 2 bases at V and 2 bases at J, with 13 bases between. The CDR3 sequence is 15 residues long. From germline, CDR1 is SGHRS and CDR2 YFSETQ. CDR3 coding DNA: TGCGCCAGCAGCTTATCTTCAGGGATTAACACTGAAGCTTTCTTT. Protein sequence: CASSLSSGINTEAFF.

The CDR3 nucleotides are TGTGCCAGCAGCCCGACTCAGGTGGAGCAGTACTTC. It translates to CASSPTQVEQYF. This chain joins TRBV7-9 and TRBJ2-7; D ambiguous. There are 12 residues in the CDR3. Germline V lookup: CDR1 SEHNR, CDR2 FQNEAQ (reference sequence). V was shortened by 5 bases and J by 7 bases, with 12 bases between the two germline ends.

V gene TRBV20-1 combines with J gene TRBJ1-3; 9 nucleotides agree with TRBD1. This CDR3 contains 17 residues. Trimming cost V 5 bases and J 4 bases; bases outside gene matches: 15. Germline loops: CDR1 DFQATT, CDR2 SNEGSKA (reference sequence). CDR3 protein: CSAGPGTGTLRGNTIYF. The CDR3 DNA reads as TGCAGTGCTGGTCCCGGGACAGGGACCCTTAGAGGAAACACCATATATTTT.

CDR3 sequence reads: CASSLAETGVGETQYF. CDR3 sequence (DNA): TGCGCCAGCAGCTTGGCAGAGACAGGGGTGGGAGAGACCCAGTACTTC. The rearrangement uses TRBV5-1 and TRBJ2-5; 8 nucleotides agree with TRBD1. This CDR3 comprises 16 residues. V lost 0 bases and J lost 4; bases outside the gene matches: 8. From germline, CDR1 is SGHRS and CDR2 YFSETQ. The variable domain in full, completed from reference TRBV5-1 and TRBJ2-5, reads KAGVTQTPRYLIKTRGQQVTLSCSPISGHRSVSWYQQTPGQGLQFLFEYFSETQRNKGNFPGRFSGRQFSNSRSEMNVSTLELGDSALYLCASSLAETGVGETQYFGPGTRLLVL.

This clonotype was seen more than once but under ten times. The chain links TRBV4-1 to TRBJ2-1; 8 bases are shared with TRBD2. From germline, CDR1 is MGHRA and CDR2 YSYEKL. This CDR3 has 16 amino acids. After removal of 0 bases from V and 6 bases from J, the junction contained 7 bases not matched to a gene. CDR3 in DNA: TGCGCCAGCAGCCAAGATTCGGCTAGCGGGCGCAATGAGCAGTTCTTC. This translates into CASSQDSASGRNEQFF.

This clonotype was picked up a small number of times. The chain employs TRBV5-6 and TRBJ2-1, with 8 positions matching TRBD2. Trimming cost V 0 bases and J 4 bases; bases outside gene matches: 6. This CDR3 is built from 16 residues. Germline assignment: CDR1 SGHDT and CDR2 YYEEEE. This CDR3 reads CASSLDTSGPYNEQFF. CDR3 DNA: TGTGCCAGCAGCTTGGACACTAGCGGTCCATACAATGAGCAGTTCTTC.